The clone carrying this TCR beta chain was observed a handful of times. What it recognizes is unknown. V gave up 4 bases and J gave up 5 bases, with 15 bases separating them. Looked up from germline, CDR1 is SGHRS and CDR2 is YFSETQ. This CDR3 spans 14 amino acids. The sample belongs to a study of CD8 T cells in ankylosing spondylitis. Study-wide results and limits: It was reported that disease-linked clones were significantly enriched in matched ankylosing spondylitis synovial fluid. Those disease-linked clones were CD8+; they were also relatively rare in peripheral blood. In the blood and synovial fluid of reactive arthritis, some motif variants had been previously reported. In ankylosing spondylitis blood, a motif of about eight highly homologous TCR beta variants appeared characteristic.

The TCR beta libraries were generated through quantitative 5'-RACE incorporating molecular barcodes. TCRdb ran MiXCR on the 5' RACE reads and lists one entry per CDR3 protein. The sample carries about 800,000 distinct CDR3 sequences, about 10% recorded once. The receptor's source is a male donor with ankylosing spondylitis. V usage is TRBV5-1 and J usage is TRBJ2-5, with D possibly matching TRBD2 (6 bases). Specimen: blood, either unsorted or a sorted T cell fraction (not recorded which). Here the CDR3 reads CASSGIDGGETQYF. CDR3 DNA: TGCGCCAGCAGCGGAATCGACGGAGGGGAGACCCAGTACTTC.